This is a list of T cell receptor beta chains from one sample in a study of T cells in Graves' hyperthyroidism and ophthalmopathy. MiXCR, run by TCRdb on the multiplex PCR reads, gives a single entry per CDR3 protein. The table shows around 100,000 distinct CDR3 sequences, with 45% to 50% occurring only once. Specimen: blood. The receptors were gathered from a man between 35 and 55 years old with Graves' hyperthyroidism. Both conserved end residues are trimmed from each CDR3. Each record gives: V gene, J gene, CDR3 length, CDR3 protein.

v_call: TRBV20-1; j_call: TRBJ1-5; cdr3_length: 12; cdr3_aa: STRTGVRNEPQH
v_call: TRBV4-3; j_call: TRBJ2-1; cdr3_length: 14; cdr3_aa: ASSQDVAPSYNEQF
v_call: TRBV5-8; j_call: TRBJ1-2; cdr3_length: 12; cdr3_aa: ASSLGLTSYGYT
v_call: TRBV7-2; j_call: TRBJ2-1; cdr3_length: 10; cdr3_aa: ASSPQGNEQF
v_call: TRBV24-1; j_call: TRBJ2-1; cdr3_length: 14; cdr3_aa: ATSDPTSGRINEQF
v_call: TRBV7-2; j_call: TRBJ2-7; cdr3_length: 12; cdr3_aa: ASSLEGVSYEQY
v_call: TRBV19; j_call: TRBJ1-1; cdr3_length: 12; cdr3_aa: ASSTADFNTEAF
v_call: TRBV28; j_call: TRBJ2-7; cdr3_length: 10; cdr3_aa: ASRTGEDEQY
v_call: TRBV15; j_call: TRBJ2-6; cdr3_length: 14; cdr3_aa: ATSRDCGGGANVLT
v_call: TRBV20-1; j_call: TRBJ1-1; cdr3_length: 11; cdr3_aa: SAHTGGNTEAF
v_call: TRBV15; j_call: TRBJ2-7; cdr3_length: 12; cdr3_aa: ATSKGQGIYEQY
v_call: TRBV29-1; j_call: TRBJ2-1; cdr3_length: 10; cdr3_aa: SSGIGYGEQF
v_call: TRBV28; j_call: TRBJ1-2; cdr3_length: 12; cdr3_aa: ASTLGAGNYGYT
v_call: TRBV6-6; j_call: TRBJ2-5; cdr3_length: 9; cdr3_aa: AILSWETQY
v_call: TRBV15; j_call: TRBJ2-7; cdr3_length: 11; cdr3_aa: ATSRDSGYEQY
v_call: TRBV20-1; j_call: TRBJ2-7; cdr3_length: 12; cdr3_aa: SARDPDFTYEQY
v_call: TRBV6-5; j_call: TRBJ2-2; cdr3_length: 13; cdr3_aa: ASSYSDPNTGELF
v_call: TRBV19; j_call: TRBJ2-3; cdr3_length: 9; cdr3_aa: ASSYIKPQY
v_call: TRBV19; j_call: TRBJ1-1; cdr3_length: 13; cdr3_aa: ASSIGPVTNTEAF
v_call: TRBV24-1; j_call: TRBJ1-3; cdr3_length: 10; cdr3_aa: ATSDHLGTIY
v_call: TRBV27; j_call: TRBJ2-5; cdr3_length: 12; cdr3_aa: ASSLLGRGETQY
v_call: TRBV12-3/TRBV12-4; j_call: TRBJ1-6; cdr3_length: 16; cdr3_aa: ASSAPGLAGGKNSPLR
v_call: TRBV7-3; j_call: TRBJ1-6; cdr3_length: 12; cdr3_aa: ASSSGDYNSPLH
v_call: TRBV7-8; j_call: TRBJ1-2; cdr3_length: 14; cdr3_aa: ASSLERPGTWSGNT
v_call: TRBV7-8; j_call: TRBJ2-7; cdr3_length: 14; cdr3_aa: ASSAYLQVLSYEQY
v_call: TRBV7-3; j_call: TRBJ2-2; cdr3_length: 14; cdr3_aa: ASSNPQGANTGELF
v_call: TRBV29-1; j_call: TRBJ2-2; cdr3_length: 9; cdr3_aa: SVEDRGGLF
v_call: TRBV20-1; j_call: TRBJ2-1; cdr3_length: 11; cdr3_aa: SAAGLRGNEQF
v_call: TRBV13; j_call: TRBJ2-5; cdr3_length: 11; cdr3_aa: ASSSKAGETQY
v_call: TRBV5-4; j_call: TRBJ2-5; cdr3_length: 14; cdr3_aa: ASSPAAGGGPETQD
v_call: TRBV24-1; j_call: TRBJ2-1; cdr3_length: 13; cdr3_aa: ATSDLVQARNEQF
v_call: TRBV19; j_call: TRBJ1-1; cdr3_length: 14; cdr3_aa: ASRPGTGRVNTEAF
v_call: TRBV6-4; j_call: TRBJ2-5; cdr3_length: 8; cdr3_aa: ASMRETQY
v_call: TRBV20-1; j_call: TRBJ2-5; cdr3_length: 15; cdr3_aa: SARDWKGRQGQETQY
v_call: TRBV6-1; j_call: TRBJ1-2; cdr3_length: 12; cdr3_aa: ASTLGGPNYGYT
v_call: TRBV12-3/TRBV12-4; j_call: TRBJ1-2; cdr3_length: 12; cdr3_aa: ASSVDDTVYGYT
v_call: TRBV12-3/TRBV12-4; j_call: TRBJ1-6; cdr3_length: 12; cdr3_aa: ASSSGTVNSPLH
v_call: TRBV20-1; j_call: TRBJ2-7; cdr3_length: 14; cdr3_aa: SAGVPLAGDYYEHY
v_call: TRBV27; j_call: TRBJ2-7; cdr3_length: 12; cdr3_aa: ASSLSGVGYEQY
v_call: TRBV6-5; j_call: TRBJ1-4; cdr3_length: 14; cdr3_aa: ASRRDRGVVDEKLF
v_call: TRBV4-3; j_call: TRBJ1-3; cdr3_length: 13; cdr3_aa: ASSQDQNPGNTIY
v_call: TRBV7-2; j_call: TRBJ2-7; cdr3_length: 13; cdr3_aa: ASSLPGTSTYEQY
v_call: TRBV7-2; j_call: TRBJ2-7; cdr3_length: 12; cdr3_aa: ASSLGVGGYEQY
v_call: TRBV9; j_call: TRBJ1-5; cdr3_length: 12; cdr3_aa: ASTQGGGLETQH
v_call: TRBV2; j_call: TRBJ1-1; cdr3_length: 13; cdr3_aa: ASSEQTVMNTEAF
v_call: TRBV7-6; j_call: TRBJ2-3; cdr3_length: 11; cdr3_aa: ASSLRGVDTQY
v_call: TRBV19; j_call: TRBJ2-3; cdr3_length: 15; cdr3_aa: ASSNGRGGPVTDTQY
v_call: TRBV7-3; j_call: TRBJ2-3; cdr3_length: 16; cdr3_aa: ASSPGQWKGNFTDTQY
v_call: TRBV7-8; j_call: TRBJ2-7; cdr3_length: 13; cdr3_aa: ASSFLGGAGGGQY
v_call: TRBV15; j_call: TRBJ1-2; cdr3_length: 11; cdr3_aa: ATSRDRSSGYT
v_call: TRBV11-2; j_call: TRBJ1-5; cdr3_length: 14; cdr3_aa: ASTFSGDRWQPPQH